The table lists the clone carrying this T cell receptor (beta chain) with a few counts. Its antigen is unidentified. Unique molecular identifiers were used in preparing the TCRbeta library. From the PCR reads, TCRdb called clonotypes with MiXCR, one entry per CDR3 protein. The sample carries 580,000 or so distinct CDR3 sequences, about 21% recorded once. The record originates from a study of T-cell reconstitution after alpha-beta-depleted transplantation in children. Trimming took 0 bases from V and 0 from J; bases not matched to a gene: 7. The CDR3 sequence is 17 residues long. Germline-derived CDR1 and CDR2 are DFQATT and SNEGSKA (reference sequence). Study-wide results and caveats: TCRbeta diversity was high at day 60 in some patients (a result of surviving recipient T cells and thymic progenitors). Reportedly, only several hundred clones from non-depleted graft cells drove alpha-beta T-cell counts at about two months.

This rearrangement joins TRBV20-1 to TRBJ2-1, with 8 bases that match TRBD2. This sample comprised PBMCs, mostly from graft donor cells, obtained 360 days after TCRalphabeta/CD19-depleted stem cell transplant. This receptor was obtained from a boy in the first two years of life who had a stem cell transplant for acute myeloid leukemia, so the T cells may come from the graft donor. CDR3 amino acids: CSARDQAAGGSYNEQFF. CDR3 bases: TGCAGTGCTAGAGATCAAGCGGCGGGGGGCTCCTACAATGAGCAGTTCTTC.